The entry that follows covers one T cell receptor beta chain sequence. This record belongs to a study of T cell repertoires in aging, cancer and after chemotherapy. Overall study: Pre- and post-chemotherapy samples were paired from chronic lymphocytic leukemia patients treated with fludarabine- or bendamustine-based regimens.

The CDR3 has 12 residues. Germline lookup yields CDR1 DFQATT and CDR2 SNEGSKA (reference sequence). Trimming removed 6 bases from V and 6 bases from J; junction bases left unmatched: 6. TRB rearrangements spanning V, D and J were amplified using mixed TRB-A/B primers. TCRdb fed the multiplex PCR reads into MiXCR, producing one record per CDR3 protein. The sample holds over 500 distinct CDR3 sequences, approximately 36% seen once. Amplification of TCR beta used genomic DNA extracted from peripheral blood. The source material was blood. V is TRBV20-1 and J is TRBJ2-7; 9 positions match TRBD2. This sequence originates from a human donor with a blood cancer. CDR3 DNA sequence: TGCAGTGCGAGCGGGGGGCGCGTCGAGCAGTACTTC. Its protein is CSASGGRVEQYF.